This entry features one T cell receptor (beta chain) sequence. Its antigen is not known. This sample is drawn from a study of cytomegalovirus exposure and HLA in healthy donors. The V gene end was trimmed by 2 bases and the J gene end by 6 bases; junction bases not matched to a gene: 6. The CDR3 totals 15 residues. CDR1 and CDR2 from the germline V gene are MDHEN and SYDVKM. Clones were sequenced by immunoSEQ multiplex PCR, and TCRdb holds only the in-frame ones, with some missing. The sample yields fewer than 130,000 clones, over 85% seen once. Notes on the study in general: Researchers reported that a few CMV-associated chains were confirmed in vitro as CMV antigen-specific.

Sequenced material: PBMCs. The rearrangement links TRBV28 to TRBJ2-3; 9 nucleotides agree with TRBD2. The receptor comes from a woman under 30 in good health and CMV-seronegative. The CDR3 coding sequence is TGTGCCAGCAGTTTAATCGCGGGAGGGGGGGATACGCAGTATTTT. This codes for CASSLIAGGGDTQYF.